This TCR beta chain was captured by sequencing in a study of OX40 agonist ivuxolimab in advanced cancers. V was pared by 4 bases and J by 7 bases, with 12 bases between. Germline V gene lookup returns CDR1 SGHDT and CDR2 YYEEEE. The CDR3 sequence is 13 residues long. Libraries were prepared by immunoSEQ multiplex PCR; TCRdb keeps only in-frame clonotypes and omits some of them. The table includes some 50,000 clones, 86% detected once. The timepoints at which blood was sampled were baseline, cycle 4 day 1, and cycle 7 day 1. This clone turned up a few times. Sample: CD4+ or CD8+ T cells sorted from blood, taken in a trial of the OX40 agonist ivuxolimab. This chain uses TRBV5-6 with TRBJ1-5, with D tentatively TRBD1 (5 bases). The receptor's source is an adult with an advanced solid tumor such as melanoma, head and neck, liver or kidney cancer. The CDR3 loop is CASSHSGGQPQHF. The CDR3 region has the DNA TGTGCCAGCAGCCACAGCGGGGGGCAGCCCCAGCATTTT.